This T cell receptor beta chain was retrieved from a study of CD8+CD57+ T cells in acquired aplastic anemia. In the study overall: When averaged, DNA from sorted CD4+ and CD8+ cells came to approximately 3 ug. Study observations and caveats: Simpson's diversity of CD8+ cells was not significantly different in patients compared with controls. Roughly 27 sequences, all CD8+ CDR3, were shared between patients and controls.

This clonotype was seen just once. Its matching antigen is unknown. Trimming stripped 5 bases from V and 2 bases from J, with 13 bases between. Looked up from germline, CDR1 is LNHNV and CDR2 is YYDKDF (reference sequence). The CDR3 loop spans 14 amino acids. The sequenced patients had an expansion of CD8+CD57+ cells seen by flow cytometry. Acquired aplastic anemia of severe grade affected all patients. CDR3 and TCR beta VDJ profiling relied on genomic DNA as the template. MiXCR, applied by TCRdb to the reads, yields one record per CDR3 protein. Seen here are around 200,000 distinct CDR3 sequences, over 40% observed once, and the top ten hold just under 20%.

This chain links TRBV15 with TRBJ2-7, with a weak D call TRBD1 (6 bases). The TCR comes from a human donor with aplastic anemia. Sequenced sample: sorted CD4+, CD8+, or CD8+CD57+ T cells (not recorded which) from PBMCs. The CDR3 spells CATSPQDSAYEQYF. The CDR3 DNA sequence: TGTGCCACCAGCCCCCAGGACAGTGCCTACGAGCAGTACTTC.